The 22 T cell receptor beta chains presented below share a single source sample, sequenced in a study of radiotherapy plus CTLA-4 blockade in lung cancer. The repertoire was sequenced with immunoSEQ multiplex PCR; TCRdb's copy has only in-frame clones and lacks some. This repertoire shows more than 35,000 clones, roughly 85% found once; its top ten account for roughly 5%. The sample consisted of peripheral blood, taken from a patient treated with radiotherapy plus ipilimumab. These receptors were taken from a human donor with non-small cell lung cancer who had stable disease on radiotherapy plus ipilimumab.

The CDR3: CASSQDLAGQPQHF. The CDR3 DNA follows: TGCGCCAGCAGCCAAGATCTCGCAGGTCAGCCCCAGCATTTT. This rearrangement joins TRBV4-3 to TRBJ1-5; D gene ambiguous. Between the trimmed V and J ends, which lost 0 bases and 6 bases, there was a span of 9 bases. There are 14 residues in the CDR3. Per germline, CDR1 LGHNA and CDR2 YSLEER.

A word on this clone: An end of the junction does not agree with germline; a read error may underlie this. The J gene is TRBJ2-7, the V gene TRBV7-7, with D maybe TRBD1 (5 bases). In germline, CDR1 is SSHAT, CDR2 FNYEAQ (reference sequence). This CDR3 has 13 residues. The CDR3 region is CASSLVSDNEQYF. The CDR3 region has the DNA TGTGCTAGCAGCTTAGTTTCGGACAACGAGCAGTACTTC. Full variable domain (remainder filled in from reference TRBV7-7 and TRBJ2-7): GAGVSQSPRYKVTKRGQDVTLRCDPISSHATLYWYQQALGQGPEFLTYFNYEAQPDKSGLPSDRFSAERPEGSISTLTIQRTEQRDSAMYRCASSLVSDNEQYFGPGTRLTVT.

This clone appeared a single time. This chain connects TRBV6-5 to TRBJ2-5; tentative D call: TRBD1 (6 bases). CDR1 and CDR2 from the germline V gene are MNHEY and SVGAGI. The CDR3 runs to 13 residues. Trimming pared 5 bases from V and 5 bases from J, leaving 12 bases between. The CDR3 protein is CASSQGLGETQYF. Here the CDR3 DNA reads TGTGCCAGCAGTCAGGGGCTGGGGGAGACCCAGTACTTC.

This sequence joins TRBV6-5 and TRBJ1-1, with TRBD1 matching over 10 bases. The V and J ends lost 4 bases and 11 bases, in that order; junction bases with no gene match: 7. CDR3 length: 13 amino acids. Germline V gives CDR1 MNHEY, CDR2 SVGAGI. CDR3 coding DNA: TGTGCCAGCAGTTGGGCGACAGGGGGCCACGCTTTCTTT. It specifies CASSWATGGHAFF.

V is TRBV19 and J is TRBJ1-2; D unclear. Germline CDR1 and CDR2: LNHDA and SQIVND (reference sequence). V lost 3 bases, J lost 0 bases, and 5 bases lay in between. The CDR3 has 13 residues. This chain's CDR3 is CASSIGANYGYTF. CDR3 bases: TGTGCCAGTAGTATCGGAGCTAACTATGGCTACACCTTC.

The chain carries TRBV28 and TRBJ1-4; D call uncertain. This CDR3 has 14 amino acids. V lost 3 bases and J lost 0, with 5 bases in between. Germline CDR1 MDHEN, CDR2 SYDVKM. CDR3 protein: CASSFAATNEKLFF. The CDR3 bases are TGTGCCAGCAGTTTCGCAGCAACTAATGAAAAACTGTTTTTT. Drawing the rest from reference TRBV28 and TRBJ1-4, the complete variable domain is DVKVTQSSRYLVKRTGEKVFLECVQDMDHENMFWYRQDPGLGLRLIYFSYDVKMKEKGDIPEGYSVSREKKERFSLILESASTNQTSMYLCASSFAATNEKLFFGSGTQLSVL.

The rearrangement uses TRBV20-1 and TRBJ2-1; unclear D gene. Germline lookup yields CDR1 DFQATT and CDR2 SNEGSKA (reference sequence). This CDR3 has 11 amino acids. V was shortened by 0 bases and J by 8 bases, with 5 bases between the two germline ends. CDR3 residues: CSARERHEQFF. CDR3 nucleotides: TGCAGTGCTAGAGAGCGTCATGAGCAGTTCTTC.

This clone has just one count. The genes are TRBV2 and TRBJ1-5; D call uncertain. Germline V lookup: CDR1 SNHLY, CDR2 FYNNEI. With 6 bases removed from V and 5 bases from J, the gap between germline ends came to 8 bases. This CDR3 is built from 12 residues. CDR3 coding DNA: TGTGCCAGCAGGCCGGAGTATCAGCCCCAGCATTTT. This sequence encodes CASRPEYQPQHF.

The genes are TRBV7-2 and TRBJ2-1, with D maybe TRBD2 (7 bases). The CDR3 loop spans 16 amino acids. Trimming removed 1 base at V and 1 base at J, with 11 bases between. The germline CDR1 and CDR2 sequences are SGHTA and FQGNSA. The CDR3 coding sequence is TGTGCCAGCAGCTTAGGAGGGGGGGAGTCCTACAATGAGCAGTTCTTC. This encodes CASSLGGGESYNEQFF.

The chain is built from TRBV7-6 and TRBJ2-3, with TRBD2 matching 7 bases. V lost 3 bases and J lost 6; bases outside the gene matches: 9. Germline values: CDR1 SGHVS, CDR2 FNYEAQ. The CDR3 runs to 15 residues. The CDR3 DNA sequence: TGTGCCAGCAGCTTTTCCCGGGAGGCCCGCGATACGCAGTATTTT. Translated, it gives CASSFSREARDTQYF.

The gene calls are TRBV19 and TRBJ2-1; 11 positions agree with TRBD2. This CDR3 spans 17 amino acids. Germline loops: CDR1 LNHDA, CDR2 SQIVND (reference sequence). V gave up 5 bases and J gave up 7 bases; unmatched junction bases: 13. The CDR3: CASSLWAPSGRTNEQFF. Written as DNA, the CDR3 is TGTGCCAGTAGTCTATGGGCCCCTAGCGGGAGGACGAATGAGCAGTTCTTC.

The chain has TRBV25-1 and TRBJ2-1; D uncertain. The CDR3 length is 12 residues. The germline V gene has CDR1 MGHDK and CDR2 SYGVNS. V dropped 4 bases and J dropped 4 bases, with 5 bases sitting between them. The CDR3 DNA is TGTGCCAGCAGTGTCCGGTACAATGAGCAGTTCTTC. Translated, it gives CASSVRYNEQFF. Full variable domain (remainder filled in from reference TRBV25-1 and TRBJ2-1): EADIYQTPRYLVIGTGKKITLECSQTMGHDKMYWYQQDPGMELHLIHYSYGVNSTEKGDLSSESTVSRIRTEHFPLTLESARPSHTSQYLCASSVRYNEQFFGPGTRLTVL.

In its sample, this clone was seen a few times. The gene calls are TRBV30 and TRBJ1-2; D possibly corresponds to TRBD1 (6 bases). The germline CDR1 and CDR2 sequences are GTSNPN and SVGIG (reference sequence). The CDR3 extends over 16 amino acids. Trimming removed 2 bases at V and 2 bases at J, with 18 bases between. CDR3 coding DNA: TGTGCCTGGAGTCGCTTACAGGGAACCCTAAACTATGGCTACACCTTC. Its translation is CAWSRLQGTLNYGYTF.

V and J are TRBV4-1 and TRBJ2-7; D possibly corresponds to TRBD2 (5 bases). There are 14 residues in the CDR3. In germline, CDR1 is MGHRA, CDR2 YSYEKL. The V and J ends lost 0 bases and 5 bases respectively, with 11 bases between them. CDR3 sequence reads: CASSQDRLAHEQYF. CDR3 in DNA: TGCGCCAGCAGCCAAGATCGGCTAGCCCACGAGCAGTACTTC.

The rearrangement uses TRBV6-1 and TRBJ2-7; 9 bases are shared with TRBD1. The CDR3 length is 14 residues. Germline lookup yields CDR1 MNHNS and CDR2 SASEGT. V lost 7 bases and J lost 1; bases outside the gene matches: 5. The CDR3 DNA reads TGTGCCAGCACCTGGGGGACAGGGTCCTACGAGCAGTACTTC. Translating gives CASTWGTGSYEQYF.

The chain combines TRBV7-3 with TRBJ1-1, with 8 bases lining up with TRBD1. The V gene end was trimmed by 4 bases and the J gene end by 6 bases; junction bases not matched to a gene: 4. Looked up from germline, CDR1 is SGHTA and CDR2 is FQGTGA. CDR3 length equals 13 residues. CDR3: CASSSAGGPEAFF. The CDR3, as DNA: TGTGCCAGCAGCTCAGCAGGGGGCCCTGAAGCTTTCTTT.

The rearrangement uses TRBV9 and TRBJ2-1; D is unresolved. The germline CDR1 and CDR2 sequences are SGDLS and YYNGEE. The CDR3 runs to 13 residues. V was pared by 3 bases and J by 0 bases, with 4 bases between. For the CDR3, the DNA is TGTGCCAGCAGCGGAGGCTCCTACAATGAGCAGTTCTTC. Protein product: CASSGGSYNEQFF.

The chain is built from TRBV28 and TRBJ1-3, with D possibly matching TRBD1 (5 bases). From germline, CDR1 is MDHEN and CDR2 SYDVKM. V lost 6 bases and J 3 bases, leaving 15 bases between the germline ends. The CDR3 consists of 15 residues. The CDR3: CASSWGKGLGNTIYF. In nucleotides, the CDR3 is TGTGCCAGCAGCTGGGGTAAGGGGCTTGGAAACACCATATATTTT.

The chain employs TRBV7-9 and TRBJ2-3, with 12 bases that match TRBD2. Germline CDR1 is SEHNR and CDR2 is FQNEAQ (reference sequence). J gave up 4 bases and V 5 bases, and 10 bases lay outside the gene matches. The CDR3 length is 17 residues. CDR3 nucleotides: TGTGCCAGCAGCATGGGACTAGCGGGTACCGCGCCAGATACGCAGTATTTT. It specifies CASSMGLAGTAPDTQYF.

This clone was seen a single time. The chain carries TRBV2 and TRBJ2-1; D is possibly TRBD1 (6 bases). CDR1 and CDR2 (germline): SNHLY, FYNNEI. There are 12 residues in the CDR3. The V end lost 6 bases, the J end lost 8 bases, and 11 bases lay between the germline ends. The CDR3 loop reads CASSSGAHEQFF. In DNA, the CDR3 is TGTGCCAGCAGCTCAGGGGCCCATGAGCAGTTCTTC.

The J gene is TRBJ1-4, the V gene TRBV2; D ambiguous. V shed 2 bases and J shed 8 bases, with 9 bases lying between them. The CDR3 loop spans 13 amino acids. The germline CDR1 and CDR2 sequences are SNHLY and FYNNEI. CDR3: CASSEHRGEKLFF. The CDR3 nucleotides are TGTGCCAGCAGTGAACACCGAGGGGAAAAACTGTTTTTT.

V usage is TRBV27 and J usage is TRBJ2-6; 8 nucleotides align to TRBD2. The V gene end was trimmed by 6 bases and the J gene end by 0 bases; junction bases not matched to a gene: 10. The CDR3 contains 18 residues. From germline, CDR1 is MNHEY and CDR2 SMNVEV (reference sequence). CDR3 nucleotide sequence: TGTGCCAGCAGGCTGGGACTAGGGGGGGTCTCTGGGGCCAACGTCCTGACTTTC. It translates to CASRLGLGGVSGANVLTF.